These 19 T cell receptor beta chains came from one sample sequenced in a study of blood T cells in healthy people across ages. For the second PCR, which ran for about 7 to 11 cycles, a sample-barcoded 5' primer and a J-beta primer mix were used. TCRdb called the 5' RACE reads again in MiXCR, with one record for every CDR3 protein. The table shows about 640,000 distinct CDR3 sequences, with around three fifths occurring only once. Input material: blood. Source of these receptors: a man between 60 and 70 years old in good health.

The chain couples TRBV4-1 to TRBJ2-1, with 7 bases matching TRBD1. This CDR3 is built from 15 residues. Germline V gene lookup returns CDR1 MGHRA and CDR2 YSYEKL. V was pared by 1 base and J by 2 bases, with 2 bases of the junction left unmatched. The chain's CDR3 is CASSQARGPYNEQFF. CDR3 nucleotide sequence: TGCGCCAGCAGCCAAGCAAGGGGGCCCTACAATGAGCAGTTCTTC.

This clonotype has a count of ten or more. The rearrangement links TRBV10-3 to TRBJ2-6, with D possibly TRBD2 on 5 matching bases. Per the germline V gene, CDR1 is ENHRY and CDR2 is SYGVKD. The CDR3 length is 16 residues. The V and J ends lost 2 bases and 0 bases respectively, with 8 bases between them. The CDR3 sequence: CAISEPGSSGANVLTF. CDR3 in DNA: TGTGCCATCAGTGAGCCGGGGAGCTCTGGGGCCAACGTCCTGACTTTC.

The V call is TRBV6-1, the J call TRBJ2-5, with 11 bases lining up with TRBD1. The trim removed 1 base at V and 5 bases at J, leaving 3 bases unmatched. The CDR3 loop spans 15 amino acids. Per germline, CDR1 MNHNS and CDR2 SASEGT. The CDR3 loop is CASSEGTGGWETQYF. The CDR3 region has the DNA TGTGCCAGCAGTGAAGGGACAGGGGGCTGGGAGACCCAGTACTTC.

The gene calls are TRBV10-3 and TRBJ2-1; 10 nucleotides align to TRBD1. Germline lookup yields CDR1 ENHRY and CDR2 SYGVKD. V dropped 5 bases and J dropped 7; count of bases not matched to a gene: 2. The CDR3 has 13 residues. This chain's CDR3 is CAISRDRGNEQFF. DNA for the CDR3: TGTGCCATCAGTAGGGACAGGGGAAATGAGCAGTTCTTC.

This clonotype is a singleton in its sample. The chain has TRBV18 and TRBJ2-5; D remains unclear. The germline V gene has CDR1 KGHSH and CDR2 LQKENI. Deletions cut 5 bases from V and 2 bases from J, with 9 bases between. The CDR3 extends over 13 amino acids. CDR3 sequence reads: CASSIGIQETQYF. CDR3 sequence (DNA): TGTGCCAGCTCAATTGGGATACAAGAGACCCAGTACTTC.

This rearrangement joins TRBV6-1 to TRBJ2-3, with 8 bases aligning to TRBD2. The V and J ends lost 6 bases and 4 bases, in that order; junction bases with no gene match: 9. The CDR3 runs 15 residues. The germline gives CDR1 MNHNS, CDR2 SASEGT. DNA for the CDR3: TGTGCCAGCAGGCATAGCGGGGAATCCTCAGATACGCAGTATTTT. This translates into CASRHSGESSDTQYF.

The chain employs TRBV11-2 and TRBJ2-7; tentatively, D is TRBD2 (6 bases). Matching the DNA end better, TRBJ2-5 makes the J call doubtful. This CDR3 region has 16 residues. Per germline, CDR1 SGHAT and CDR2 FQNNGV. The CDR3 region is CASSHSAGWAWETQYF. The CDR3 DNA reads TGTGCCAGCAGCCACTCAGCGGGCTGGGCGTGGGAGACCCAGTACTTC.

This chain links TRBV20-1 with TRBJ2-1; 16 bases match TRBD2. V was pared by 6 bases and J by 0 bases, with 2 bases of the junction left unmatched. CDR1 and CDR2 from the germline V gene are DFQATT and SNEGSKA (reference sequence). This CDR3 has 16 residues. In nucleotides, the CDR3 is TGCAGTGCGGGGACTAGCGGGGGGGTCTCCTACAATGAGCAGTTCTTC. Translation gives CSAGTSGGVSYNEQFF.

In this sample, this clonotype turned up a few times. The chain has TRBV12-3 or TRBV12-4 and TRBJ2-3; D is unclear. CDR3 length: 12 amino acids. The V end lost 4 bases, the J end lost 2 bases, and 4 bases lay between the germline ends. This CDR3 is CASSSLTDTQYF. The CDR3 coding sequence is TGTGCCAGCAGTTCTCTCACAGATACGCAGTATTTT.

V usage is TRBV3-1 and J usage is TRBJ1-1, with 8 bases matching TRBD1. This CDR3 has 13 amino acids. In germline, CDR1 is LGHDT, CDR2 YNNKEL (reference sequence). The junction had 4 bases not matched to a gene; V was cut back by 4 bases and J by 6 bases. CDR3 DNA: TGTGCCAGCAGCCGAGACAGGGGCCCTGAAGCTTTCTTT. This gives the protein CASSRDRGPEAFF. The full variable domain, in which reference TRBV3-1 and TRBJ1-1 provide the parts outside the CDR3, is DTAVSQTPKYLVTQMGNDKSIKCEQNLGHDTMYWYKQDSKKFLKIMFSYNNKELIINETVPNRFSPKSPDKAHLNLHINSLELGDSAVYFCASSRDRGPEAFFGQGTRLTVV.

This clonotype was detected once. The chain is built from TRBV5-1 and TRBJ2-1, with 9 bases that match TRBD2. The V segment lost 7 bases and the J segment 5 bases; nucleotides outside the gene matches: 7. Looked up from germline, CDR1 is SGHRS and CDR2 is YFSETQ. This CDR3 has 14 amino acids. In DNA, the CDR3 is TGCGCCAGCGGGCTAGCGGGGCCGAACAATGAGCAGTTCTTC. It is translated as CASGLAGPNNEQFF. Filled out from reference TRBV5-1 and TRBJ2-1, the complete variable domain reads KAGVTQTPRYLIKTRGQQVTLSCSPISGHRSVSWYQQTPGQGLQFLFEYFSETQRNKGNFPGRFSGRQFSNSRSEMNVSTLELGDSALYLCASGLAGPNNEQFFGPGTRLTVL.

In this sample, this clonotype turned up a few times. The V call is TRBV12-3 or TRBV12-4, the J call TRBJ1-2, with a possible D match to TRBD1 (6 bases). The CDR3 loop spans 14 amino acids. Trimming cost V 1 base and J 7 bases, with 13 bases left between them. CDR3 protein: CASSLGGGGCGYTF. CDR3 coding DNA: TGTGCCAGCAGTTTAGGAGGAGGGGGTTGTGGCTACACCTTC.

The chain combines TRBV12-3 or TRBV12-4 with TRBJ2-5; D gene unclear. The CDR3 sequence is 14 residues long. V was pared by 2 bases and J by 1 base, with 8 bases between. The DNA for the CDR3 is TGTGCCAGCAGTTTATTTCCACGCCAAGAGACCCAGTACTTC. The encoded protein is CASSLFPRQETQYF.

The V and J genes are TRBV11-2 and TRBJ2-4, with TRBD2 as a possible D gene (7 bases). Germline V gene lookup returns CDR1 SGHAT and CDR2 FQNNGV. This CDR3 region has 16 residues. The ends were cut back, 4 bases at V and 2 bases at J, with 15 bases in the middle. CDR3 in amino acids: CASSSWGRGTKNIQYF. The CDR3 DNA reads as TGTGCCAGCAGCTCTTGGGGGAGGGGGACCAAAAACATTCAGTACTTC.

This rearrangement joins TRBV3-1 to TRBJ2-5, with D maybe TRBD1 (6 bases). V lost 4 bases to trimming and J lost 4 bases, with 16 bases between them. The CDR3 loop spans 15 amino acids. Germline CDR1 is LGHDT and CDR2 is YNNKEL (reference sequence). CDR3 protein: CASSPITGLGETQYF. CDR3 in DNA: TGTGCCAGCAGCCCCATAACAGGGCTGGGAGAGACCCAGTACTTC.

Only one count was recorded for this clonotype. The chain recombines TRBV20-1 with TRBJ1-5; D is perhaps TRBD1 (5 bases). The CDR3 length is 16 residues. Germline CDR1 reads DFQATT; CDR2 reads SNEGSKA (reference sequence). Trimming shortened V by 5 bases and J by 2 bases, and 19 bases separated the two germline ends. The DNA of the CDR3 is TGCAGTGCTGCTTTCACGGGGGGGTTTGGCAATCAGCCCCAGCATTTT. This codes for CSAAFTGGFGNQPQHF.

This chain uses TRBV2 with TRBJ2-3; the match to TRBD1 covers 7 bases. This CDR3 has 14 amino acids. V shed 7 bases and J 4 bases; nucleotides not matched to a gene: 8. Germline V CDR1 and CDR2: SNHLY, FYNNEI. This chain's CDR3 is CASKLQGGSDTQYF. The CDR3 DNA is TGTGCCAGCAAGCTCCAAGGGGGCTCAGATACGCAGTATTTT.

V and J are TRBV18 and TRBJ1-2; 7 bases agree with TRBD1. V lost 4 bases to trimming and J lost 1 base; unmatched junction nucleotides: 9. Per germline, CDR1 KGHSH and CDR2 LQKENI. The CDR3 is made up of 16 amino acids. The CDR3 spells CASSLRNGQDNYGYTF. The CDR3, as DNA: TGTGCCAGCTCACTAAGGAACGGACAGGATAACTATGGCTACACCTTC.

The V call is TRBV10-3, the J call TRBJ2-1; 11 bases fit TRBD2. This CDR3 spans 14 amino acids. V trimming: 5 bases; J trimming: 6 bases; junction bases outside the gene matches: 3. CDR1 and CDR2 (germline): ENHRY, SYGVKD. The chain's CDR3 is CAISSGLAANEQFF. The CDR3 DNA reads as TGTGCCATCAGTTCGGGACTAGCGGCCAATGAGCAGTTCTTC.